The sequence of this T cell receptor beta chain was determined in a study of T-cell reconstitution after alpha-beta-depleted transplantation in children. This clonotype occurred many times. TCRbeta library preparation incorporated unique molecular identifiers. Using its own MiXCR run on the PCR reads, TCRdb lists one record per CDR3 protein. Of about 400,000 distinct CDR3 sequences detected, just over 20% appear once; the ten largest clones hold 3.8%. This TCR was recovered from a human donor who donated a stem cell graft to a child with acute myeloid leukemia. The sample in question was PBMCs from the stem cell graft donor, obtained from the stem cell graft.

CDR3 residues: CASSLWDGRANNEQFF. The CDR3 bases are TGTGCCAGCAGTTTATGGGACGGGAGGGCCAACAATGAGCAGTTCTTC. The gene calls are TRBV12-3 or TRBV12-4 and TRBJ2-1; 8 nucleotides match TRBD2. The length of the CDR3 is 16 residues. Losses at the gene ends were 2 bases for V and 5 bases for J; bases not matched to a gene: 8.